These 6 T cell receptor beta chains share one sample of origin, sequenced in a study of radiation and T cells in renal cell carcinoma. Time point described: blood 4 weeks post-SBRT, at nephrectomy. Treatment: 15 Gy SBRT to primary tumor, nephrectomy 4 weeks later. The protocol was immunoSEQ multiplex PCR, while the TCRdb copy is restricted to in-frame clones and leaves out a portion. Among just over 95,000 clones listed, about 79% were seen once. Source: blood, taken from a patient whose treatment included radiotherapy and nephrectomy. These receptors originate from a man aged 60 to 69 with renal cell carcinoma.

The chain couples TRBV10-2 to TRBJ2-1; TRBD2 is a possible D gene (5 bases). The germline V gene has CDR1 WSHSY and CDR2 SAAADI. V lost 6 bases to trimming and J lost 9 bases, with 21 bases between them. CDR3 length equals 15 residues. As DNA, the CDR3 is TGCGCCAGCAGAAGATCAGGAGCGGAGCGACCTGAGCAGTTCTTC. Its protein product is CASRRSGAERPEQFF.

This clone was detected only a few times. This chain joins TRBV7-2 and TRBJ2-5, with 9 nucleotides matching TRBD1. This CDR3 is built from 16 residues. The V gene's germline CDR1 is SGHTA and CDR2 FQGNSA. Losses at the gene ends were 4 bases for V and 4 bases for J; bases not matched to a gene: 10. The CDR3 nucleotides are TGTGCCAGCAGCTCTAAACAGGGGGCGACTGGAGAGACCCAGTACTTC. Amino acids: CASSSKQGATGETQYF. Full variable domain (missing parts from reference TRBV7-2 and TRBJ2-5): GAGVSQSPSNKVTEKGKDVELRCDPISGHTALYWYRQSLGQGLEFLIYFQGNSAPDKSGLPSDRFSAERTGGSVSTLTIQRTQQEDSAVYLCASSSKQGATGETQYFGPGTRLLVL.

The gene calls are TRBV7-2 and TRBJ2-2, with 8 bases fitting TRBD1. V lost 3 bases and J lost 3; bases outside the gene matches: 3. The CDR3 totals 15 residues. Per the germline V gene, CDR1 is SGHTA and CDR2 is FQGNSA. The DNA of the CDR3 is TGTGCCAGCAGCTTGGACAGGGCGTACACCGGGGAGCTGTTTTTT. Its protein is CASSLDRAYTGELFF.

The DNA of the CDR3 is TGTGCCAGCAGCTTAAGCGGGAGGGCCGACGAGCAGTACTTC. Amino acid sequence: CASSLSGRADEQYF. The chain has TRBV11-2 and TRBJ2-7, with 10 bases matching TRBD2. The CDR3 covers 14 residues. J lost 5 bases, V lost 2 bases, and 3 bases had no gene match. Germline V CDR1 and CDR2: SGHAT, FQNNGV.

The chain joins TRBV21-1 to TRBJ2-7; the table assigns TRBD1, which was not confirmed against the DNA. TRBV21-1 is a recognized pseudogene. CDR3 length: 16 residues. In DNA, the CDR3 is TGTGCCAGCAGCAAAGTTACGCAGGGTACCCCCTACGAGCAGTACTTC. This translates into CASSKVTQGTPYEQYF.

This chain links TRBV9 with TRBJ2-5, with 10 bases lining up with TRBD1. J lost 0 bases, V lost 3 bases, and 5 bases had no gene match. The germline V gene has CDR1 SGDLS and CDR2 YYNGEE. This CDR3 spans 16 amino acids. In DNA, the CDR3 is TGTGCCAGCAGCGCCGACAGGGGGCTATACCAAGAGACCCAGTACTTC. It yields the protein CASSADRGLYQETQYF.